Below, 5 T cell receptor beta chains from the same sample are listed, as sequenced in a study of blood T cells in healthy people across ages. The authors ran a second PCR of roughly 6 to 12 cycles using a sample-barcoded 5' primer and a J-beta primer mix. Using its own MiXCR run on the 5' RACE reads, TCRdb lists one record per CDR3 protein. The sample contains under 2 million distinct CDR3 sequences, 30% to 40% of which appear only once. The sample was blood. The receptor set was obtained from a woman aged 25 to 39 in good health.

As to this clonotype: A much larger clonotype is one base distant, so this may be a read error. The V and J genes are TRBV3-1 and TRBJ2-1; maybe TRBD2 (6 bases). The DNA end lines up better with TRBJ2-7; the J call may be wrong. The CDR3 loop spans 16 amino acids. The germline gives CDR1 LGHDT, CDR2 YNNKEL (reference sequence). This CDR3 reads CASSPQTGLSYNEQYF. The DNA of the CDR3 is TGTGCCAGCAGCCCCCAAACGGGACTCTCCTACAATGAGCAGTACTTC.

This clonotype was detected many times. V usage is TRBV30 and J usage is TRBJ2-6; D is ambiguous. Trimming cost V 5 bases and J 4 bases, with 9 bases left between them. CDR1 is GTSNPN, CDR2 SVGIG, per germline (reference sequence). The CDR3 runs to 13 residues. CDR3: CAWENSGANVLTF. As DNA, the CDR3 is TGTGCCTGGGAGAATTCCGGGGCCAACGTCCTGACTTTC.

This clonotype was recorded at least ten times. The chain is built from TRBV7-2 and TRBJ2-1; 7 nucleotides agree with TRBD1. Per germline, CDR1 SGHTA and CDR2 FQGNSA. The CDR3 is made up of 15 amino acids. V shed 3 bases, J shed 0 bases, and the junction held 2 bases outside the gene matches. The CDR3 DNA is TGTGCCAGCAGCTTCGACAGGGACTCCTACAATGAGCAGTTCTTC. Protein: CASSFDRDSYNEQFF.

The chain couples TRBV27 to TRBJ2-7; 11 bases line up with TRBD2. This CDR3 is 15 amino acids long. CDR1 and CDR2 from the germline V gene are MNHEY and SMNVEV (reference sequence). The V and J ends lost 7 bases and 0 bases, in that order; junction bases with no gene match: 5. CDR3 region: CASKLAGESSYEQYF. The CDR3 bases are TGTGCCAGCAAACTAGCGGGGGAGAGCTCCTACGAGCAGTACTTC.

V is TRBV11-2 and J is TRBJ1-4; D is uncertain. The CDR3 is 18 residues long. Germline V gene data show CDR1 as SGHAT and CDR2 as FQNNGV. The V end lost 1 base, the J end lost 5 bases, and 20 bases lay between the germline ends. The CDR3 sequence: CASSLVALWAGGNEKLFF. Written as DNA, the CDR3 is TGTGCCAGCAGCTTAGTAGCCCTTTGGGCAGGAGGGAATGAAAAACTGTTTTTT.